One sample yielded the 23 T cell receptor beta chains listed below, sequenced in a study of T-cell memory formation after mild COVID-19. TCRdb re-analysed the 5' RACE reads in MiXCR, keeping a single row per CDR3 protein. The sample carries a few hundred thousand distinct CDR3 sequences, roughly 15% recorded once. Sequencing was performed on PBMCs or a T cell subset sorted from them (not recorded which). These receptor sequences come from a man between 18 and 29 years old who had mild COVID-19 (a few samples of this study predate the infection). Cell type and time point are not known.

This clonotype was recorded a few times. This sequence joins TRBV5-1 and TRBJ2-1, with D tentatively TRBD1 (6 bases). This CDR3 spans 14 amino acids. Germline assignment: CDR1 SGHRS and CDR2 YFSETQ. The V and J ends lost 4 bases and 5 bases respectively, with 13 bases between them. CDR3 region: CASSLQTGNNEQFF. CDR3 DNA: TGCGCCAGCAGCCTACAGACAGGTAACAATGAGCAGTTCTTC.

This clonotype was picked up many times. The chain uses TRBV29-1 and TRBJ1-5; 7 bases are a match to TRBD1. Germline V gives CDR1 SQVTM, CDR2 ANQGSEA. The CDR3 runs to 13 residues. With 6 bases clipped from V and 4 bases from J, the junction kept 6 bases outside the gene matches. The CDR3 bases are TGCAGCGTCGCTGGGACAGCTAATCAGCCCCAGCATTTT. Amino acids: CSVAGTANQPQHF.

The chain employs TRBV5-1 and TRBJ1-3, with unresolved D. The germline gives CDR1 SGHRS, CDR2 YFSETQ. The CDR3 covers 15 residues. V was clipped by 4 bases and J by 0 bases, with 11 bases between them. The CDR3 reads CASSPSAGSGNTIYF. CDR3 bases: TGCGCCAGCAGCCCTTCGGCCGGCTCTGGAAACACCATATATTTT.

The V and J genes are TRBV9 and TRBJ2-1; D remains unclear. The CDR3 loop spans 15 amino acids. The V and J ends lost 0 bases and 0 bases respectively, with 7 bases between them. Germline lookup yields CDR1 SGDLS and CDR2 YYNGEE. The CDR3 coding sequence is TGTGCCAGCAGCGTAGATCAGGTCTCCTACAATGAGCAGTTCTTC. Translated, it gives CASSVDQVSYNEQFF.

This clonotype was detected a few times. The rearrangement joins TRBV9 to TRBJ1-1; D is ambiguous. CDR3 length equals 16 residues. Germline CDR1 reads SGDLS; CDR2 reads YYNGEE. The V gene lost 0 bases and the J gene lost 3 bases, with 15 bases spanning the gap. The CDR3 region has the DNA TGTGCCAGCAGCGTAGCCGGGTCCTTCCGGGACACTGAAGCTTTCTTT. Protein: CASSVAGSFRDTEAFF.

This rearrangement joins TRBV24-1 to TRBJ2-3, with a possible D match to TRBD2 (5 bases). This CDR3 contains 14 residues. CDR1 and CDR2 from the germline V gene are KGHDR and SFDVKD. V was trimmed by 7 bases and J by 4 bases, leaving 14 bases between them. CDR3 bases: TGTGCCACCAGCCCTCGGGGTAGTGCAGATACGCAGTATTTT. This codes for CATSPRGSADTQYF.

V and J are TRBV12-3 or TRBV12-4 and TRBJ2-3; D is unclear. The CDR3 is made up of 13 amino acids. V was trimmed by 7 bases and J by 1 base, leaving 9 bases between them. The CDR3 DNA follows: TGTGCCAGCATAGAACAGCGCACAGATACGCAGTATTTT. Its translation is CASIEQRTDTQYF.

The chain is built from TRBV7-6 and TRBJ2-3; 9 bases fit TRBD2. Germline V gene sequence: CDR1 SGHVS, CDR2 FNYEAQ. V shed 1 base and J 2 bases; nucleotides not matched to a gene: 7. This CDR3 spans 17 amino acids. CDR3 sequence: CASSLGGGRAYTDTQYF. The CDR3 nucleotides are TGTGCCAGCAGCTTAGGCGGCGGGAGGGCCTACACAGATACGCAGTATTTT. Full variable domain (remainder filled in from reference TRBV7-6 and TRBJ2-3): GAGVSQSPRYKVTKRGQDVALRCDPISGHVSLYWYRQALGQGPEFLTYFNYEAQQDKSGLPNDRFSAERPEGSISTLTIQRTEQRDSAMYRCASSLGGGRAYTDTQYFGPGTRLTVL.

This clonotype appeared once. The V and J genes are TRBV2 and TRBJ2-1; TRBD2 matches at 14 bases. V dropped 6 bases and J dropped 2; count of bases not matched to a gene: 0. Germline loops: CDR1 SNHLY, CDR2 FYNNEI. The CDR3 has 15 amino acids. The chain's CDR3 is CASRGLAGAYNEQFF. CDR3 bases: TGTGCCAGCAGGGGACTAGCGGGGGCCTACAATGAGCAGTTCTTC. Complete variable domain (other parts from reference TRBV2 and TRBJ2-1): EPEVTQTPSHQVTQMGQEVILRCVPISNHLYFYWYRQILGQKVEFLVSFYNNEISEKSEIFDDQFSVERPDGSNFTLKIRSTKLEDSAMYFCASRGLAGAYNEQFFGPGTRLTVL.

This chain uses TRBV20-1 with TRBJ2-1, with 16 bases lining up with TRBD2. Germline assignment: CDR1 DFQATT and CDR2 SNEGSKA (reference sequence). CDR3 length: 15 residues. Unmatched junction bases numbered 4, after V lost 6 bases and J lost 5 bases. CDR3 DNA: TGCAGTGCCCCCGGGACTAGCGGGGGGGACAATGAGCAGTTCTTC. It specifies CSAPGTSGGDNEQFF.

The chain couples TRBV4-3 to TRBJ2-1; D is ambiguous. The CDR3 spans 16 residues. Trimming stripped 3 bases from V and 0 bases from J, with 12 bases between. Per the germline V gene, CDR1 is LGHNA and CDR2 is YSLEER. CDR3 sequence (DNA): TGCGCCAGCAGCCAGAACCACGAGAGCTCCTACAATGAGCAGTTCTTC. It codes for CASSQNHESSYNEQFF.

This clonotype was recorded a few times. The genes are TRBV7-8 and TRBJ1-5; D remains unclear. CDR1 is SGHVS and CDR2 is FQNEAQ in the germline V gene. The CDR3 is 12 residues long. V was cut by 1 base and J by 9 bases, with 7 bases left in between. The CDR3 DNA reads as TGTGCCAGCAGCTTAGTGGGTGGGCCCCAGCATTTT. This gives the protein CASSLVGGPQHF.

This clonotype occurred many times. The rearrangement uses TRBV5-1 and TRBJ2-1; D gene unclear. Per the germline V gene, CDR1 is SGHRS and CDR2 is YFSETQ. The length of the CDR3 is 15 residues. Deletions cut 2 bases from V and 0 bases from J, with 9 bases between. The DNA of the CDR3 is TGCGCCAGCAGCTTCCAGGACCTCTCCTACAATGAGCAGTTCTTC. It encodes CASSFQDLSYNEQFF.

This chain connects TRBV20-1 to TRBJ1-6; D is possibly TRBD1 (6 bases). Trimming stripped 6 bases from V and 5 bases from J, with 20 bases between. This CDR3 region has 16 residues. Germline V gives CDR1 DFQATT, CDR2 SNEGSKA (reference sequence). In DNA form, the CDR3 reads TGCAGTGCAAACCCGAGGGGAACAGGGAATAATTCACCCCTCCACTTT. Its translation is CSANPRGTGNNSPLHF.

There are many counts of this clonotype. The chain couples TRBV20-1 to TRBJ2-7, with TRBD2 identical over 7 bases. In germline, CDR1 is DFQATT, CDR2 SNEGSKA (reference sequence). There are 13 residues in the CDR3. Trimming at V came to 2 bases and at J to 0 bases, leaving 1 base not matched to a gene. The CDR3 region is CSARLAVSYEQYF. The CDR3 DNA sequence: TGCAGTGCTAGACTAGCGGTCTCCTACGAGCAGTACTTC.

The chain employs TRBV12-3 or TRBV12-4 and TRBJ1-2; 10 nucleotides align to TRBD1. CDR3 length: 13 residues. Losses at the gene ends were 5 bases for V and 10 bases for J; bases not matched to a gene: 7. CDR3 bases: TGTGCCAGCAGTCCCAGGGACAGGGGACCCTACACCTTC. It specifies CASSPRDRGPYTF.

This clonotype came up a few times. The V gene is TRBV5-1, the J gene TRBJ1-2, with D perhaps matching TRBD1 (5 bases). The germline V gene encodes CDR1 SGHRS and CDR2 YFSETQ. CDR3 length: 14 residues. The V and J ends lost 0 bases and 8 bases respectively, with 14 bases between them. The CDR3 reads CASSLDLGRYGYTF. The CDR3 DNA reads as TGCGCCAGCAGCTTGGATCTGGGGCGCTACGGCTACACCTTC.

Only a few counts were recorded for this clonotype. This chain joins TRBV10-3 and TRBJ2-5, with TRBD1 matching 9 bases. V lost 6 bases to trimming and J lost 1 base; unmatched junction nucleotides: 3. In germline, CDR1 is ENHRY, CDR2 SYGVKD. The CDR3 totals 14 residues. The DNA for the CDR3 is TGTGCCATCAGCCTGGGACAGGGCCAAGAGACCCAGTACTTC. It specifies CAISLGQGQETQYF.

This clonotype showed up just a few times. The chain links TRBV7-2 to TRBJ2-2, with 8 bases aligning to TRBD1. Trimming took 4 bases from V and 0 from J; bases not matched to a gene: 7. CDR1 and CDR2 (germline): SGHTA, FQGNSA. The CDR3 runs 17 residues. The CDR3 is CASSSRRQGSNTGELFF. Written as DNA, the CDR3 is TGTGCCAGCAGCTCCCGTCGACAGGGGTCGAACACCGGGGAGCTGTTTTTT.

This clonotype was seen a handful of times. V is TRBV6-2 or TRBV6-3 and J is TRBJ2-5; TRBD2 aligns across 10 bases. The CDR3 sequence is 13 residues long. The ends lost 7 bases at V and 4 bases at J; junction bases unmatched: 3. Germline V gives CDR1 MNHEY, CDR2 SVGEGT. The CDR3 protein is CASKAGGRETQYF. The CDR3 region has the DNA TGTGCCAGCAAAGCGGGGGGGCGAGAGACCCAGTACTTC.

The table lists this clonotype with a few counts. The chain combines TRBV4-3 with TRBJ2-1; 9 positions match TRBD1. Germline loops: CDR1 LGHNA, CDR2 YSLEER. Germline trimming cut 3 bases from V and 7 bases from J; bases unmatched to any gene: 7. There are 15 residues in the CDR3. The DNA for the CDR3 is TGCGCCAGCAGCCAGGACAGGGGTTTTTGGAATGAGCAGTTCTTC. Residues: CASSQDRGFWNEQFF.

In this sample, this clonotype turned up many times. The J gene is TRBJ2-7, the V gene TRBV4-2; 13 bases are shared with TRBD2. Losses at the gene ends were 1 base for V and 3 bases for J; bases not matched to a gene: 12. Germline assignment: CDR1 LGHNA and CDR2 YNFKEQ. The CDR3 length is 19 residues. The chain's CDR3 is CASSQALTSGGTSNYEQYF. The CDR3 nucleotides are TGTGCCAGCAGCCAAGCCCTGACTAGCGGGGGGACCTCGAACTACGAGCAGTACTTC.

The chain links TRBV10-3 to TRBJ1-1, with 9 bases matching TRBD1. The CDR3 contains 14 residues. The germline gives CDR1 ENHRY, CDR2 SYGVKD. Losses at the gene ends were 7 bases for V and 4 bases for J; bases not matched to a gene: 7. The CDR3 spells CAINYRGQGTEAFF. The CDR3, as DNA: TGTGCCATCAATTACAGGGGGCAGGGCACTGAAGCTTTCTTT.